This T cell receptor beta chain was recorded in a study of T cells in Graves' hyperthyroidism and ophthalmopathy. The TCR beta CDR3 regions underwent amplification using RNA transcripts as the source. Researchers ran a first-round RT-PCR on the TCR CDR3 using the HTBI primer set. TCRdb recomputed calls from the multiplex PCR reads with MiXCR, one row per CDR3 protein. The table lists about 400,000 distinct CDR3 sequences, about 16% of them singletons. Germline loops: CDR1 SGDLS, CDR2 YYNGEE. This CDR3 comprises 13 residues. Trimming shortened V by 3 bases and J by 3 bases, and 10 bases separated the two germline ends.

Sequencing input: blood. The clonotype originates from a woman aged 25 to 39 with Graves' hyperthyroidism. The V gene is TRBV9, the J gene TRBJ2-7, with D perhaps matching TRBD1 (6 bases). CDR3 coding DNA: TGTGCCAGCAGCGCGGGACACCTCTACGAGCAGTACTTC. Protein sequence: CASSAGHLYEQYF.